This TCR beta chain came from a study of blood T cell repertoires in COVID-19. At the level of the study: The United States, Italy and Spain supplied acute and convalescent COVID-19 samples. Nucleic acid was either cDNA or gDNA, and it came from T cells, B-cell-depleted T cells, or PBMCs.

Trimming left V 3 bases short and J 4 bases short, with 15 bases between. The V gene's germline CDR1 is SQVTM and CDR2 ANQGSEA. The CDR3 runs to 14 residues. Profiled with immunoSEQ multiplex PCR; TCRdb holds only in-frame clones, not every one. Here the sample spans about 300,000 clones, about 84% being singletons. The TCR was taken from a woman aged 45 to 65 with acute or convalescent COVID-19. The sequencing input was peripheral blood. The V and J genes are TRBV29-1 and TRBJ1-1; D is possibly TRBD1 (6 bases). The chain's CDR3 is CSVEPDAQGTEAFF. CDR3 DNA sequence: TGCAGCGTTGAGCCCGACGCACAGGGCACTGAAGCTTTCTTT.